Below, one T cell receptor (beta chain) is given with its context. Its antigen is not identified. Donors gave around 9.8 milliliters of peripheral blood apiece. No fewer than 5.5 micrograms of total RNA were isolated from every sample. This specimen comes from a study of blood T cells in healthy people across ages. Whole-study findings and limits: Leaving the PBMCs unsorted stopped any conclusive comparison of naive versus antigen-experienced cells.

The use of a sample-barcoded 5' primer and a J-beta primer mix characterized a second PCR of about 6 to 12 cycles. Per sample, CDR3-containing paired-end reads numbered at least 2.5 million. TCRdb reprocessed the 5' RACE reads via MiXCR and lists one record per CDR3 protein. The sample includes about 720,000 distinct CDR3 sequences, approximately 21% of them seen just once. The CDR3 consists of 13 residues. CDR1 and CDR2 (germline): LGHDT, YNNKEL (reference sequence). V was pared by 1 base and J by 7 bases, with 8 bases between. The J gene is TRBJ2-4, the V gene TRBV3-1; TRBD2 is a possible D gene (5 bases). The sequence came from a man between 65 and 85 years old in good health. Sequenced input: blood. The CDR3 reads CASSQAGTNIQYF. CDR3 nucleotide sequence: TGTGCCAGCAGCCAAGCGGGAACCAACATTCAGTACTTC.